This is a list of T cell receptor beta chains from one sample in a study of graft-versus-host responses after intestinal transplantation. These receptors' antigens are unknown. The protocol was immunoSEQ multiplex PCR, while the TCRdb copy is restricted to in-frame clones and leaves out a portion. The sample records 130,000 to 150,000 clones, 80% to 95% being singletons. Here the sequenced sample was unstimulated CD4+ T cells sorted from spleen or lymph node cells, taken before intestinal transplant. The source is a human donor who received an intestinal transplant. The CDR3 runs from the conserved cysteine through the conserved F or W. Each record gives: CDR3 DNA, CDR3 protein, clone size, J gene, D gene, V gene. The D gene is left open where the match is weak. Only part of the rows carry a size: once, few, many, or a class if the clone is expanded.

cdr3_nt: TGTGCCAGCAGTTACAGCGGTAGTCCAGGGATGGTTCAGCCCCAGCATTTT; cdr3_aa: CASSYSGSPGMVQPQHF; clone_size: NA; j_call: TRBJ1-5; d_call: NA; v_call: TRBV4-2
cdr3_nt: TGTGCCAGCAGCTTGGGCGCGGGGAGAGTAGAGACCCAGTACTTC; cdr3_aa: CASSLGAGRVETQYF; clone_size: NA; j_call: TRBJ2-5; d_call: NA; v_call: TRBV7-3
cdr3_nt: TGCGCCAGCAGCTGGACTAGCAATGAGCAGTTCTTC; cdr3_aa: CASSWTSNEQFF; clone_size: NA; j_call: TRBJ2-1; d_call: TRBD2; v_call: TRBV5-1
cdr3_nt: TGTGCCAGCAGTTCCGACGGGACAGGAGCTGGCTACACCTTC; cdr3_aa: CASSSDGTGAGYTF; clone_size: NA; j_call: TRBJ1-2; d_call: TRBD1; v_call: TRBV28
cdr3_nt: TGTGCCAGCAGTTTATTACTGGAGACCCAGTACTTC; cdr3_aa: CASSLLLETQYF; clone_size: NA; j_call: TRBJ2-5; d_call: NA; v_call: TRBV28
cdr3_nt: TGCGCCAGCAGCTTCGTAGGGGTTTTAGGGTATGGCTACACCTTC; cdr3_aa: CASSFVGVLGYGYTF; clone_size: NA; j_call: TRBJ1-2; d_call: NA; v_call: TRBV5-1
cdr3_nt: TGTGCCAGCAGCTTATCCCTCGGGACTAATGAAAAACTGTTTTTT; cdr3_aa: CASSLSLGTNEKLFF; clone_size: NA; j_call: TRBJ1-4; d_call: NA; v_call: TRBV7-2
cdr3_nt: TGTGCCATCAGTGACCCAAGGGTGGGGGAGACCCAGTACTTC; cdr3_aa: CAISDPRVGETQYF; clone_size: NA; j_call: TRBJ2-5; d_call: NA; v_call: TRBV10-3
cdr3_nt: TGTGCCAGTAGTATAGGGACAGGGGGCTCAGGGTCCTACAATGAGCAGTTCTTC; cdr3_aa: CASSIGTGGSGSYNEQFF; clone_size: few; j_call: TRBJ2-1; d_call: TRBD1; v_call: TRBV19
cdr3_nt: TGTGCCAGCAGTGAAATTCGGGACAGGGGCTTAGCAAATCAGCCCCAGCATTTT; cdr3_aa: CASSEIRDRGLANQPQHF; clone_size: NA; j_call: TRBJ1-5; d_call: TRBD1; v_call: TRBV2
cdr3_nt: TGTGCCAGCTGGAGCACAGGGCGGAATCAGCCCCAGCATTTT; cdr3_aa: CASWSTGRNQPQHF; clone_size: once; j_call: TRBJ1-5; d_call: NA; v_call: TRBV6-5
cdr3_nt: TGCGCCAGCAGCCAAGAGCCGCTCAACGAGCAGTACTTC; cdr3_aa: CASSQEPLNEQYF; clone_size: NA; j_call: TRBJ2-7; d_call: NA; v_call: TRBV4-3
cdr3_nt: TGTGCCAGCAGGGGTGTGGGGCGGCACACTGAAGCTTTCTTT; cdr3_aa: CASRGVGRHTEAFF; clone_size: NA; j_call: TRBJ1-1; d_call: NA; v_call: TRBV6-5
cdr3_nt: TGTGCCAGTTCGGGCGGGGGGTTCTCCTACAATGAGCAGTTCTTC; cdr3_aa: CASSGGGFSYNEQFF; clone_size: NA; j_call: TRBJ2-1; d_call: TRBD2; v_call: TRBV25-1
cdr3_nt: TGTGCCAGCAGCTTAACGTTTAATGTCTACGAGCAGTACTTC; cdr3_aa: CASSLTFNVYEQYF; clone_size: NA; j_call: TRBJ2-7; d_call: NA; v_call: TRBV11-2
cdr3_nt: TGTGCCAGTAGTTCCTTCTACAGGGGGCGAACTGAAGCTTTCTTT; cdr3_aa: CASSSFYRGRTEAFF; clone_size: NA; j_call: TRBJ1-1; d_call: TRBD1; v_call: TRBV19
cdr3_nt: TGTGCCAGCAGCCCGGCCTTTTCAGGAGGGAACACTGAAGCTTTCTTT; cdr3_aa: CASSPAFSGGNTEAFF; clone_size: NA; j_call: TRBJ1-1; d_call: NA; v_call: TRBV7-9
cdr3_nt: TGCGCCAGCAGTGAGTCGTGGGCTAAGGACGAGCAGTTCTTC; cdr3_aa: CASSESWAKDEQFF; clone_size: few; j_call: TRBJ2-1; d_call: NA; v_call: TRBV10-1
cdr3_nt: TGTGCCAGCAGCTCCGTGGAGGAACAGAAAGCTTTCTTT; cdr3_aa: CASSSVEEQKAFF; clone_size: NA; j_call: TRBJ1-1; d_call: NA; v_call: TRBV7-9
cdr3_nt: TGTGCCAGCAGCCCGACAGGGGCAAATCAGCCCCAGCATTTT; cdr3_aa: CASSPTGANQPQHF; clone_size: NA; j_call: TRBJ1-5; d_call: TRBD1; v_call: TRBV11-2
cdr3_nt: TGCGCCAGCACCACTGGCGGGGGGTACGAGCAGTACTTC; cdr3_aa: CASTTGGGYEQYF; clone_size: NA; j_call: TRBJ2-7; d_call: TRBD2; v_call: TRBV5-1
cdr3_nt: TGCAGCGTTGCGATGGGGGCGGCTGGCAATCAGCCCCAGCATTTT; cdr3_aa: CSVAMGAAGNQPQHF; clone_size: NA; j_call: TRBJ1-5; d_call: NA; v_call: TRBV29-1
cdr3_nt: TGTGCCAGCAGTTTGATCGGACTAGGTGATCGCTCAGATACGCAGTATTTT; cdr3_aa: CASSLIGLGDRSDTQYF; clone_size: NA; j_call: TRBJ2-3; d_call: TRBD2; v_call: TRBV27
cdr3_nt: TGTGCCAGCAGTTTGCGAGGGAGGGAGACCCAGTACTTC; cdr3_aa: CASSLRGRETQYF; clone_size: NA; j_call: TRBJ2-5; d_call: NA; v_call: TRBV27
cdr3_nt: TGTGCCAGCAGTTTTCGGCTAGCAGGTAGAACCCAGTACTTC; cdr3_aa: CASSFRLAGRTQYF; clone_size: NA; j_call: TRBJ2-5; d_call: NA; v_call: TRBV28
cdr3_nt: TGTGCCAGCATGCCCGGACTCTTGGGCAATGAGCAGTTCTTC; cdr3_aa: CASMPGLLGNEQFF; clone_size: NA; j_call: TRBJ2-1; d_call: NA; v_call: TRBV9
cdr3_nt: TGCGCCAGCAGCTTGGGAGGGGGGAACACCATATATTTT; cdr3_aa: CASSLGGGNTIYF; clone_size: NA; j_call: TRBJ1-3; d_call: NA; v_call: TRBV5-1
cdr3_nt: TGTGCCAGCAGTTCTACAGGGGGCAGTCAGCCCCAGCATTTT; cdr3_aa: CASSSTGGSQPQHF; clone_size: NA; j_call: TRBJ1-5; d_call: TRBD1; v_call: TRBV27
cdr3_nt: TGTGCCAGCAGTTTACCATCTGGACAGGGGGAGAACACTGAAGCTTTCTTT; cdr3_aa: CASSLPSGQGENTEAFF; clone_size: NA; j_call: TRBJ1-1; d_call: TRBD1; v_call: TRBV28
cdr3_nt: TGTGCCAGCTCGGGGAGAACAGGCGATGAGCAGTTCTTC; cdr3_aa: CASSGRTGDEQFF; clone_size: NA; j_call: TRBJ2-1; d_call: NA; v_call: TRBV9
cdr3_nt: TGTGCCAGTAGTCCCTTGGGAGAGACCCAGTACTTC; cdr3_aa: CASSPLGETQYF; clone_size: NA; j_call: TRBJ2-5; d_call: NA; v_call: TRBV19
cdr3_nt: TGTGCCACCCGGACATTTAACAATCAGCCCCAGCATTTT; cdr3_aa: CATRTFNNQPQHF; clone_size: NA; j_call: TRBJ1-5; d_call: NA; v_call: TRBV6-5
cdr3_nt: TGTGCCAGCAGTGAACACCCGAACACTGAAGCTTTCTTT; cdr3_aa: CASSEHPNTEAFF; clone_size: NA; j_call: TRBJ1-1; d_call: NA; v_call: TRBV2
cdr3_nt: TGTGCCAGCAGCTTAACCGGGACTAGCGACAATGAGCAGTTCTTC; cdr3_aa: CASSLTGTSDNEQFF; clone_size: NA; j_call: TRBJ2-1; d_call: TRBD2; v_call: TRBV7-3
cdr3_nt: TGTGCCAGCAGCTTCAGGGGTGAAGCTTTCTTT; cdr3_aa: CASSFRGEAFF; clone_size: NA; j_call: TRBJ1-1; d_call: NA; v_call: TRBV7-2
cdr3_nt: TGCGCCAGCAGCTTGGAGGGGACAGGCAATCAGCCCCAGCATTTT; cdr3_aa: CASSLEGTGNQPQHF; clone_size: NA; j_call: TRBJ1-5; d_call: TRBD1; v_call: TRBV5-1
cdr3_nt: TGTGCCAGCAGCCGGACTAGCGGGAAGACAGATACGCAGTATTTT; cdr3_aa: CASSRTSGKTDTQYF; clone_size: once; j_call: TRBJ2-3; d_call: TRBD2; v_call: TRBV13
cdr3_nt: TGTGCCAGCAGTTTTCTTCAGGTCGAAAAACTGTTTTTT; cdr3_aa: CASSFLQVEKLFF; clone_size: NA; j_call: TRBJ1-4; d_call: NA; v_call: TRBV28
cdr3_nt: TGTGCCAGCAGCTTGGGTAGCGGGGGGACCCAGTACTTC; cdr3_aa: CASSLGSGGTQYF; clone_size: NA; j_call: TRBJ2-5; d_call: TRBD2; v_call: TRBV7-3
cdr3_nt: TGTGCCAGCGGGAACGGACTGCCCGGCTATACGCAGTATTTT; cdr3_aa: CASGNGLPGYTQYF; clone_size: NA; j_call: TRBJ2-3; d_call: NA; v_call: TRBV27
cdr3_nt: TGTGCCAGCAGCTTTACCCTGGGGGCTCAAGAGACCCAGTACTTC; cdr3_aa: CASSFTLGAQETQYF; clone_size: few; j_call: TRBJ2-5; d_call: NA; v_call: TRBV7-2
cdr3_nt: TGTGCCAGCAGCTTGGAGGCTAGCGGGAACACCGGGGAGCTGTTTTTT; cdr3_aa: CASSLEASGNTGELFF; clone_size: once; j_call: TRBJ2-2; d_call: TRBD2; v_call: TRBV5-6
cdr3_nt: TGTGCCAGCAGTCGGGTCCTCGCGGTAGGGGGACGGAGTGGCTACACCTTC; cdr3_aa: CASSRVLAVGGRSGYTF; clone_size: NA; j_call: TRBJ1-2; d_call: NA; v_call: TRBV2
cdr3_nt: TGTGCCAGCAGCTTGGGGACGACTTCGGGGGAAAAACTGTTTTTT; cdr3_aa: CASSLGTTSGEKLFF; clone_size: NA; j_call: TRBJ1-4; d_call: NA; v_call: TRBV5-8
cdr3_nt: TGTGCCAGCAGTTTATCCAGCGGGAGGATTACCGGGGAGCTGTTTTTT; cdr3_aa: CASSLSSGRITGELFF; clone_size: NA; j_call: TRBJ2-2; d_call: TRBD2; v_call: TRBV27
cdr3_nt: TGTGCCAGCAGACGAACCGGGACTAGCGTTTACAATGAGCAGTTCTTC; cdr3_aa: CASRRTGTSVYNEQFF; clone_size: NA; j_call: TRBJ2-1; d_call: TRBD2; v_call: TRBV5-6